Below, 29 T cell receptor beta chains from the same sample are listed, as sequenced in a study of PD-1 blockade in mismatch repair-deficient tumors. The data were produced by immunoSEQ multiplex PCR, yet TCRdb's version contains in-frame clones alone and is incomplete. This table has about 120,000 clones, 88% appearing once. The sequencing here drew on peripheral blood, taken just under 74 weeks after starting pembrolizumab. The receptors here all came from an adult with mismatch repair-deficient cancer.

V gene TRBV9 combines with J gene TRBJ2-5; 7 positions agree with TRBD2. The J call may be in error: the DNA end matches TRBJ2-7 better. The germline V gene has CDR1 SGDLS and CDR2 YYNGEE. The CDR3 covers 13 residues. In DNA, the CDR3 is TGTGCCAGCAGCAGGTGGGAGGGATACGAGCAGTACTTC. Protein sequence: CASSRWEGYEQYF.

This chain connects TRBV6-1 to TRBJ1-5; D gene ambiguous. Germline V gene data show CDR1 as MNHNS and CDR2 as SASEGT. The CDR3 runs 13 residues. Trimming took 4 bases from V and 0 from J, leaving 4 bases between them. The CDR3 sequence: CASSGDSNQPQHF. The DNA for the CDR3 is TGTGCCAGCAGTGGGGATAGCAATCAGCCCCAGCATTTT.

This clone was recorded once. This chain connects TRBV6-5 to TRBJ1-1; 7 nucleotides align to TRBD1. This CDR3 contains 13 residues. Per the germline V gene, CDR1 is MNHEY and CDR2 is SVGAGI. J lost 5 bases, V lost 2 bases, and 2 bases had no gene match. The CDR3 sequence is CASSYGTATEAFF. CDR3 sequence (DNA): TGTGCCAGCAGTTACGGGACAGCTACTGAAGCTTTCTTT.

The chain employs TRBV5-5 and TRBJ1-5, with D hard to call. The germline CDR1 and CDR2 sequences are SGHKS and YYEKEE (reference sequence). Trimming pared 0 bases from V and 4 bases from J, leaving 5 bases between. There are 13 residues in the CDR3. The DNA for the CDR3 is TGTGCCAGCAGCTTGGATGATAATCAGCCCCAGCATTTT. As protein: CASSLDDNQPQHF.

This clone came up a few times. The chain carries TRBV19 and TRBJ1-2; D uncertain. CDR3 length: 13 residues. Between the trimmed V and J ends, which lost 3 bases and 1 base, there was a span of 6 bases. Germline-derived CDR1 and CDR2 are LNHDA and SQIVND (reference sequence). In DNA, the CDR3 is TGTGCCAGTAGTATCGGCAGTAACTATGGCTACACCTTC. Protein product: CASSIGSNYGYTF. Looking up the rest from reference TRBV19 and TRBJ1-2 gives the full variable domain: DGGITQSPKYLFRKEGQNVTLSCEQNLNHDAMYWYRQDPGQGLRLIYYSQIVNDFQKGDIAEGYSVSREKKESFPLTVTSAQKNPTAFYLCASSIGSNYGYTFGSGTRLTVV.

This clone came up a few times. CDR3: CASSHLSGGNEQFF. Written as DNA, the CDR3 is TGCGCCAGCAGCCATCTCTCTGGGGGAAATGAGCAGTTCTTC. V is TRBV4-3 and J is TRBJ2-1; the D call may be TRBD1 or TRBD2 (5 bases each). There are 14 residues in the CDR3. Germline loops: CDR1 LGHNA, CDR2 YSLEER. V was trimmed by 3 bases and J by 7 bases, leaving 13 bases between them.

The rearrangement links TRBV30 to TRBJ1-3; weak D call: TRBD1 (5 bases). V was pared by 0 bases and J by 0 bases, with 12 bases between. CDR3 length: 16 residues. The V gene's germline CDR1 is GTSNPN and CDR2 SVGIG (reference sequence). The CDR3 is CAWSVVTDISGNTIYF. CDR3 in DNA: TGTGCCTGGAGTGTCGTGACGGACATCTCTGGAAACACCATATATTTT.

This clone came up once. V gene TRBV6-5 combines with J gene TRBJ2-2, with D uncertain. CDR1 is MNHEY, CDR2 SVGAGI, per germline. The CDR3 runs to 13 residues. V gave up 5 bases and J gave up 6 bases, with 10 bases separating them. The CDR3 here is CASSPKGSGELFF. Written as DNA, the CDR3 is TGTGCCAGCAGTCCTAAGGGATCCGGGGAGCTGTTTTTT.

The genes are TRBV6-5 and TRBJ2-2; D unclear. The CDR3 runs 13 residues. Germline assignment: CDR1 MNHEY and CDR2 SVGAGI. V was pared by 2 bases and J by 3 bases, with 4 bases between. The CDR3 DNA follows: TGTGCCAGCAGTTACAAGCACACCGGGGAGCTGTTTTTT. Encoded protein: CASSYKHTGELFF.

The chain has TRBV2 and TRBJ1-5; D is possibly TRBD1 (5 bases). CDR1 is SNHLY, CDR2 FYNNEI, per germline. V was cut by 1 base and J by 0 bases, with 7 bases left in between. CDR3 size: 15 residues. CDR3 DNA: TGTGCCAGCAGTGAAGGGACAATTAGCAATCAGCCCCAGCATTTT. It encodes CASSEGTISNQPQHF.

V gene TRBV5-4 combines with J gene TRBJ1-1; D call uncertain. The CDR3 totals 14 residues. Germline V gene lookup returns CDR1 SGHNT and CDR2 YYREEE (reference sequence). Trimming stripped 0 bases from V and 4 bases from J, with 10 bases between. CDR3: CASSLATLPTEAFF. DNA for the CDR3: TGTGCCAGCAGCTTGGCCACACTCCCCACTGAAGCTTTCTTT. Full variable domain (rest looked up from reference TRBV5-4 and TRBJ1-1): ETGVTQSPTHLIKTRGQQVTLRCSSQSGHNTVSWYQQALGQGPQFIFQYYREEENGRGNFPPRFSGLQFPNYSSELNVNALELDDSALYLCASSLATLPTEAFFGQGTRLTVV.

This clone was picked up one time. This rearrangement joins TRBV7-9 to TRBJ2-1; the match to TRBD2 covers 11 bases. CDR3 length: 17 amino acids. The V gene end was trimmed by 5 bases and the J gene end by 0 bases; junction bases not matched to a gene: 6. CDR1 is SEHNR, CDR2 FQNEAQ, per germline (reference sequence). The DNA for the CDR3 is TGTGCCAGCAGCCCCGTTAGCGGGAGGGGCTCCTACAATGAGCAGTTCTTC. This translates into CASSPVSGRGSYNEQFF.

CDR3 region: CASSPDSAGLSHYEQYF. The CDR3 nucleotides are TGTGCCAGCAGTCCCGACTCTGCGGGTCTTTCACACTACGAGCAGTACTTC. This chain joins TRBV28 and TRBJ2-7, with D tentatively TRBD2 (5 bases). CDR1 and CDR2 from the germline V gene are MDHEN and SYDVKM. The CDR3 covers 17 residues. Trimming removed 5 bases at V and 3 bases at J, with 23 bases between.

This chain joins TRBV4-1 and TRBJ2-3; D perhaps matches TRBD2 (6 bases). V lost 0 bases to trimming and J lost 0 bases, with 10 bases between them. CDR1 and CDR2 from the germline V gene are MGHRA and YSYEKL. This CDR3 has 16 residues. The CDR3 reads CASSQELAGSTDTQYF. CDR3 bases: TGCGCCAGCAGCCAAGAACTAGCTGGGAGCACAGATACGCAGTATTTT.

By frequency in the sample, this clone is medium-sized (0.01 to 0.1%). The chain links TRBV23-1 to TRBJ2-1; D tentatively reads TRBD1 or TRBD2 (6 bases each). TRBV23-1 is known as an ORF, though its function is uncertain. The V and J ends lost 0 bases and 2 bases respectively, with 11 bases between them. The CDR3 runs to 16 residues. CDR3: CASSQSGGHPYNEQFF. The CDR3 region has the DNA TGCGCCAGCAGTCAATCGGGGGGACACCCCTACAATGAGCAGTTCTTC.

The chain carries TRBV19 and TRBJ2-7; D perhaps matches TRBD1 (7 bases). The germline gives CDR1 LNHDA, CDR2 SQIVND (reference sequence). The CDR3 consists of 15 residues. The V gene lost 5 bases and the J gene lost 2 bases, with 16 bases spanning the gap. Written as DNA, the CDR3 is TGTGCCAGTAGTCCTACAGGGGACTCAACCTACGAGCAGTACTTC. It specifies CASSPTGDSTYEQYF.

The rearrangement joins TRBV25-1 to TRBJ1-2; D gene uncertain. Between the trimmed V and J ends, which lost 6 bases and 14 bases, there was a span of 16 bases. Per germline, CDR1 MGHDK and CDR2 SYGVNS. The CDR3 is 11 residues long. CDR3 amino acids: CASRTSSVETF. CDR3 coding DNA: TGTGCCAGCAGGACATCTTCTGTAGAAACCTTC.

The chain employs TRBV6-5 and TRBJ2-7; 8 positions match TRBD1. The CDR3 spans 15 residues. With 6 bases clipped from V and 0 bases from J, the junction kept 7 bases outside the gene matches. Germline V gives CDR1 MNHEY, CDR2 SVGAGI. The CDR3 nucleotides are TGTGCCAGCAGCCTCACAGGGGGAAGCTCCTACGAGCAGTACTTC. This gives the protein CASSLTGGSSYEQYF.

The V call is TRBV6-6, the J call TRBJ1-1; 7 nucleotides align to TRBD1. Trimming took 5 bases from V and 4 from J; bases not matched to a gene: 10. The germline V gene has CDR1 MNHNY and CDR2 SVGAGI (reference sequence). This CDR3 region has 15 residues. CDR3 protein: CASSQGQAGVTEAFF. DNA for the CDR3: TGTGCCAGCAGTCAAGGACAGGCGGGCGTCACTGAAGCTTTCTTT.

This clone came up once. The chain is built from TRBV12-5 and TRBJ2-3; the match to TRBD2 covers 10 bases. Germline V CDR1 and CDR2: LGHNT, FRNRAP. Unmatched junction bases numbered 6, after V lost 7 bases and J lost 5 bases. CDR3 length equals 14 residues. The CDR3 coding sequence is TGTGCTAGTGCGCTAGCGGGAGTCTTAGATACGCAGTATTTT. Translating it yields CASALAGVLDTQYF. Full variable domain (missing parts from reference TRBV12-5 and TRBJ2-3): DARVTQTPRHKVTEMGQEVTMRCQPILGHNTVFWYRQTMMQGLELLAYFRNRAPLDDSGMPKDRFSAEMPDATLATLKIQPSEPRDSAVYFCASALAGVLDTQYFGPGTRLTVL.

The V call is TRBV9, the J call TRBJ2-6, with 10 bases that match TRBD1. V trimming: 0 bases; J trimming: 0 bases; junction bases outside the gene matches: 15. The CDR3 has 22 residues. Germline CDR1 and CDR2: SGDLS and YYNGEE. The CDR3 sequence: CASSVEGIRDRGGSSGANVLTF. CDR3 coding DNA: TGTGCCAGCAGCGTAGAGGGTATTCGGGACAGGGGTGGTAGCTCTGGGGCCAACGTCCTGACTTTC.

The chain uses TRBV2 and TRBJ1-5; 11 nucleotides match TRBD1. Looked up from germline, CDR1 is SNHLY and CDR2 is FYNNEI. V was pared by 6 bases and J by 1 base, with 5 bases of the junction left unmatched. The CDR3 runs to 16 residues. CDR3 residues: CASRRTGGRSNQPQHF. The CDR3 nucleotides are TGTGCCAGCAGGAGGACAGGGGGCCGGAGCAATCAGCCCCAGCATTTT.

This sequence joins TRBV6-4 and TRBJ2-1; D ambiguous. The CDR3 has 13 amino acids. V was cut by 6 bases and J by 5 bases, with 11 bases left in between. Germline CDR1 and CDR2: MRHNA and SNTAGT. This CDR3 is CASSPVPHNEQFF. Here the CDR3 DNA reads TGTGCCAGCAGCCCCGTTCCGCACAATGAGCAGTTCTTC.

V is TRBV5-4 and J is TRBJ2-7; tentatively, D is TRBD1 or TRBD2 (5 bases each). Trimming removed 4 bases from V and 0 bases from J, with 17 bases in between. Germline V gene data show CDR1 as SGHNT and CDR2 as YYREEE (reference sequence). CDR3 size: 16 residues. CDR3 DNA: TGTGCCAGCAGCCAAGATCTCAGGGAGAGCTCCTACGAGCAGTACTTC. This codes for CASSQDLRESSYEQYF. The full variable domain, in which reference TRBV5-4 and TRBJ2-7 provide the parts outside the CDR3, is ETGVTQSPTHLIKTRGQQVTLRCSSQSGHNTVSWYQQALGQGPQFIFQYYREEENGRGNFPPRFSGLQFPNYSSELNVNALELDDSALYLCASSQDLRESSYEQYFGPGTRLTVT.

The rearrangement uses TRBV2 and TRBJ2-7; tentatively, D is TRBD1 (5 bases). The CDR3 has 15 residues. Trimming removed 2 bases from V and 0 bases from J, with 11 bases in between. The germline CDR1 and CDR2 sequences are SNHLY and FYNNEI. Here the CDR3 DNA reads TGTGCCAGCAGTGAACCGACAGTTTACTCCTACGAGCAGTACTTC. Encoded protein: CASSEPTVYSYEQYF.

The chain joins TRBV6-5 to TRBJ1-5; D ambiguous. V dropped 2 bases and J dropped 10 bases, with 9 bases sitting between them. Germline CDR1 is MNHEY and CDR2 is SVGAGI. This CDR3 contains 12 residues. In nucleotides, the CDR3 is TGTGCCAGCAGTTACCCGAGTCACCCCCAGCATTTT. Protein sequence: CASSYPSHPQHF.

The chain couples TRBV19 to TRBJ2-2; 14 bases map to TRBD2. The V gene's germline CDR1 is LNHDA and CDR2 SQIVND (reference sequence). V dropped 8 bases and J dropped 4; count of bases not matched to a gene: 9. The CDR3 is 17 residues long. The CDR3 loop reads CASRPTSGRAGTGELFF. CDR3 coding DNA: TGTGCCAGTCGCCCGACTAGCGGGAGGGCGGGCACCGGGGAGCTGTTTTTT.

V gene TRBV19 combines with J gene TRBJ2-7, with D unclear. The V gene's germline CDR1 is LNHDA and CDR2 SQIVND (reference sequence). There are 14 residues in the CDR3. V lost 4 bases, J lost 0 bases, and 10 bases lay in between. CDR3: CASSKGPSSYEQYF. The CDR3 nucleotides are TGTGCCAGTAGTAAGGGTCCTAGCTCCTACGAGCAGTACTTC.

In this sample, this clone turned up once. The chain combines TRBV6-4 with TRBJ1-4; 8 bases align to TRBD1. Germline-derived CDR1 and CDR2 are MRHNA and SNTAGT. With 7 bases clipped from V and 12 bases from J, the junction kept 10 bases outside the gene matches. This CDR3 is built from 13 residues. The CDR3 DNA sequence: TGTGCCAGCACCAGACAGGGGCAGCCGGAACTGTTTTTT. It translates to CASTRQGQPELFF.